This T cell receptor (beta chain) was obtained from a study of T cell changes during pregnancy in multiple sclerosis (dated by TCRdb to between 2017 and 2020). Background for the entire study: The study looked at changes in the T cell repertoire across pregnancy in women with multiple sclerosis.

Notes on this clone: What this receptor recognizes is not known. The input lacks base qualities; no much larger clone sits a single base away.

From a lookup of the germline V gene, CDR1 and CDR2 are SNHLY and FYNNEI. Including cysteine and phenylalanine, the CDR3 has 15 amino acids. The only DNA kept is the CDR3, 45 bases in frame from the first base. Trimming removed 4 bases from V and 3 bases from J; the gene matches leave 5 bases unexplained. Library construction relied on the immunoSEQ multiplex PCR assay. TCRdb carries this immuneACCESS record with in-frame sequences only. Its versions omit some clonotypes, under half of them owing to an unresolved V gene in the studies checked, with the rest unexplained. The sample table shows about 48,000 clones, and over 85% are seen once. Around 0.47% of the sample rests with the top ten.

The receptor was isolated from a female donor with multiple sclerosis, enrolled in a pregnancy study. The rearrangement joined TRBV2 to TRBJ2-3, and TRBD2 aligns with 9 junction nucleotides. The source was CD4+ T cells from peripheral blood mononuclear cells, collected in the first trimester of pregnancy. The CDR3: CASSALAGLTDTQYF. The DNA sequence is TGTGCCAGCAGTGCCCTAGCGGGATTAACAGATACGCAGTATTTT.